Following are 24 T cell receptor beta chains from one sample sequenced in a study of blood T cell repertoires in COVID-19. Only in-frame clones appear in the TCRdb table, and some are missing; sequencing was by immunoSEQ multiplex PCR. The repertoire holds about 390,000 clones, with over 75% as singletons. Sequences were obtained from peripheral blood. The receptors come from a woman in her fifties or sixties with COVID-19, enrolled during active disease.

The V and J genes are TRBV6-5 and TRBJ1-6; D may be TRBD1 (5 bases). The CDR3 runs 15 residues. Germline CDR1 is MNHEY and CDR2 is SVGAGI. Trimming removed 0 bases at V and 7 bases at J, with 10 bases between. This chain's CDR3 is CASSYSDSRNSPLHF. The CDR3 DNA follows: TGTGCCAGCAGTTACTCCGACAGTAGAAATTCACCCCTCCACTTT.

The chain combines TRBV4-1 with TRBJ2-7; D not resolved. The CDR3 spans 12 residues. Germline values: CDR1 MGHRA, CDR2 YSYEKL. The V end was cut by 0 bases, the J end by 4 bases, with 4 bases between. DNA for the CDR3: TGCGCCAGCAGCCAAGATCAGTACGAGCAGTACTTC. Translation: CASSQDQYEQYF.

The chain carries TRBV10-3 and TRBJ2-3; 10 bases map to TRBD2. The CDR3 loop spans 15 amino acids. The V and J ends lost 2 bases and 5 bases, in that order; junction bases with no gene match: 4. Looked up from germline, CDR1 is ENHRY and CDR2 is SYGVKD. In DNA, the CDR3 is TGTGCCATCAGTGAGACTGAGCGGGGGGGAGATACGCAGTATTTT. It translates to CAISETERGGDTQYF.

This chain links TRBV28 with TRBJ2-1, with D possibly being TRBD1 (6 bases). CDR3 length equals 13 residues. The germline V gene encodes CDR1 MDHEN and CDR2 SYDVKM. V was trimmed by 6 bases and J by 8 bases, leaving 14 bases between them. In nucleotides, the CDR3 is TGTGCCAGCAGAGCCCAGGGGCGGGATGAGCAGTTCTTC. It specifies CASRAQGRDEQFF. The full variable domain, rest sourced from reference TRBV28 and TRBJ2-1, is DVKVTQSSRYLVKRTGEKVFLECVQDMDHENMFWYRQDPGLGLRLIYFSYDVKMKEKGDIPEGYSVSREKKERFSLILESASTNQTSMYLCASRAQGRDEQFFGPGTRLTVL.

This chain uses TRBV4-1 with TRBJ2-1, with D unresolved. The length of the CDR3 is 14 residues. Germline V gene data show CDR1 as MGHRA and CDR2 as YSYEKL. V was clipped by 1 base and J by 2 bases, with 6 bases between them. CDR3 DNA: TGCGCCAGCAGCCAAGTGCCGGCCTACAATGAGCAGTTCTTC. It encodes CASSQVPAYNEQFF.

CDR3 in amino acids: CASSDTGLGHADTQYF. The CDR3 region has the DNA TGTGCCAGCAGTGATACAGGTCTTGGTCATGCGGATACGCAGTATTTT. The chain employs TRBV6-1 and TRBJ2-3, with D possibly matching TRBD1 (5 bases). This CDR3 is built from 16 residues. Germline V gene sequence: CDR1 MNHNS, CDR2 SASEGT. The V end was cut by 3 bases, the J end by 6 bases, with 19 bases between.

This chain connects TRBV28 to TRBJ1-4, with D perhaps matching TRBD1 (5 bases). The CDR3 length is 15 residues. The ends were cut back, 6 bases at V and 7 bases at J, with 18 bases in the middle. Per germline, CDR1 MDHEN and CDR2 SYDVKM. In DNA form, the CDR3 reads TGTGCCAGCAGCCCTCAGGGCAACCCGGGTGAAAAACTGTTTTTT. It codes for CASSPQGNPGEKLFF.

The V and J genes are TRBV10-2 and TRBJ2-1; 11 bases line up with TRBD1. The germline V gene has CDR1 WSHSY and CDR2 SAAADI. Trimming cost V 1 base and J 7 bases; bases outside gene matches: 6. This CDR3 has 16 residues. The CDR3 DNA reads TGCGCCAGCAGTGAGTTCCACGGACAGGGGGCAAATGAGCAGTTCTTC. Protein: CASSEFHGQGANEQFF.

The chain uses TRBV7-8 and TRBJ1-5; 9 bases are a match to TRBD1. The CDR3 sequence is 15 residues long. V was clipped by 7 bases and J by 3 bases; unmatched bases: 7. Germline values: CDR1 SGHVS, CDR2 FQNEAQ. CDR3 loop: CASKLGQGHNQPQHF. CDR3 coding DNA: TGTGCCAGCAAGCTGGGACAGGGACACAATCAGCCCCAGCATTTT.

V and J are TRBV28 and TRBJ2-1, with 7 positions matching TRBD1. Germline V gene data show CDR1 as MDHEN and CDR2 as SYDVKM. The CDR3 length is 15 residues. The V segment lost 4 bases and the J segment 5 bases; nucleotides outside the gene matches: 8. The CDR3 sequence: CASSSLGQSNNEQFF. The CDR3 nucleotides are TGTGCCAGCAGTTCCTTGGGACAGTCGAACAATGAGCAGTTCTTC.

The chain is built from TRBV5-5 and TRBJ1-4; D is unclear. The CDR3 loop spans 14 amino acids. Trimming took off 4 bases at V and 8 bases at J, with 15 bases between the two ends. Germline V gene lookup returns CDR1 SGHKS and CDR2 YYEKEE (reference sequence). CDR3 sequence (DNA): TGTGCCAGCAGCCGCGCCCGGGGTCAGGAAAAACTGTTTTTT. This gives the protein CASSRARGQEKLFF.

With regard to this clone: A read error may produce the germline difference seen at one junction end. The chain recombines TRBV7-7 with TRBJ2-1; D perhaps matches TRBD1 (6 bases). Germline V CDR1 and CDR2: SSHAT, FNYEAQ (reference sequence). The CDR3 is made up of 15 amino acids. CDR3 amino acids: CASSSNVDSYNEQFF. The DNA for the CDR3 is TGTGCTAGCAGCTCCAACGTGGACAGTTACAATGAGCAGTTCTTC.

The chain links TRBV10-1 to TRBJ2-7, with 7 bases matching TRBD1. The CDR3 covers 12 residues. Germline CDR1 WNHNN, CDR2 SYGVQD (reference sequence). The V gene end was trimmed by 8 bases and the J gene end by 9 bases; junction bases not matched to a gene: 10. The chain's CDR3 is CASSSGQSGQYF. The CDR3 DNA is TGCGCCAGCTCCTCGGGACAGAGCGGGCAGTACTTC.

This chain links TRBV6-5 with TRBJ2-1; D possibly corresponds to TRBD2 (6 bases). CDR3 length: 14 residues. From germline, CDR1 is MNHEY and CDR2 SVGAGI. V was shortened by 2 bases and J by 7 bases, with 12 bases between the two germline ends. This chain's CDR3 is CASSYREETNEQFF. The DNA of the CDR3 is TGTGCCAGCAGTTACAGGGAGGAGACAAATGAGCAGTTCTTC.

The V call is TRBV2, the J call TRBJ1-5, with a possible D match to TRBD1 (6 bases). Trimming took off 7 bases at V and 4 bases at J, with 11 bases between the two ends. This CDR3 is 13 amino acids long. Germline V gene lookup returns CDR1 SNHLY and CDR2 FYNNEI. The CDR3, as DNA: TGTGCCAGCATCCGGGACATTAATCAGCCCCAGCATTTT. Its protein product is CASIRDINQPQHF.

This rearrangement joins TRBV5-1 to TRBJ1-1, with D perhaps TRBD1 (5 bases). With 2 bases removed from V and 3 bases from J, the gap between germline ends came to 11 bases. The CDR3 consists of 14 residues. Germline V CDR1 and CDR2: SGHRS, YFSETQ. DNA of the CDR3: TGCGCCAGCAGCTTTACAGGCTCCCACACTGAAGCTTTCTTT. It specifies CASSFTGSHTEAFF.

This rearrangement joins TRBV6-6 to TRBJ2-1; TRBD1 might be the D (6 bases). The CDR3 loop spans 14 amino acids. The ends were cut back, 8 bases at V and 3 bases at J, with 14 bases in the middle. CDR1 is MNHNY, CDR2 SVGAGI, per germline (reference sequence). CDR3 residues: CASEGVYVYNEQFF. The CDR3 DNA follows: TGTGCCAGCGAGGGGGTCTACGTCTACAATGAGCAGTTCTTC.

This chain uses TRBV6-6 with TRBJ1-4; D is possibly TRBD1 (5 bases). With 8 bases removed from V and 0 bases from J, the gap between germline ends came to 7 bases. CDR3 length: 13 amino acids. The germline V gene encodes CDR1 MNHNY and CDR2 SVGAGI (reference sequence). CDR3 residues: CASSGATNEKLFF. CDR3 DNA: TGTGCCAGCTCGGGGGCAACTAATGAAAAACTGTTTTTT.

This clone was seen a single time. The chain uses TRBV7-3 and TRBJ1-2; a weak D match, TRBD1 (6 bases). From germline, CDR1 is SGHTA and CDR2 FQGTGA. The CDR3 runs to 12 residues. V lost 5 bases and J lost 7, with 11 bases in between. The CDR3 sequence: CASSLDRLGYTF. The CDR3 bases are TGTGCCAGCAGCCTAGACAGGCTTGGCTACACCTTC.

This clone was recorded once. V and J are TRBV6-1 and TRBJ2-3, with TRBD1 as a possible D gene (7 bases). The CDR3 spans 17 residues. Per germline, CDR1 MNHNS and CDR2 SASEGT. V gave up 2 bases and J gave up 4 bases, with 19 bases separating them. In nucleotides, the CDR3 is TGTGCCAGCAGTGAACGCGGGACAGAAGTCAGGCCAGATACGCAGTATTTT. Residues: CASSERGTEVRPDTQYF.

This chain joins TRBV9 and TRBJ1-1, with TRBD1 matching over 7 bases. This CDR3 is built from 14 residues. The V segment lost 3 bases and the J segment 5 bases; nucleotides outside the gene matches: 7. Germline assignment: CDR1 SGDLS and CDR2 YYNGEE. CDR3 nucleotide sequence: TGTGCCAGCAGCGCCACCCAGACAGGGACTGAAGCTTTCTTT. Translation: CASSATQTGTEAFF.

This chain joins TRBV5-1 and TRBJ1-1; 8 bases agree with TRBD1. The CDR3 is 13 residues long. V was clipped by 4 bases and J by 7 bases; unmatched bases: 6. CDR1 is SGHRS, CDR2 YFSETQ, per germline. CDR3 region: CASSTQGDGEAFF. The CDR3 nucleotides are TGCGCCAGCAGCACACAGGGGGACGGTGAAGCTTTCTTT.

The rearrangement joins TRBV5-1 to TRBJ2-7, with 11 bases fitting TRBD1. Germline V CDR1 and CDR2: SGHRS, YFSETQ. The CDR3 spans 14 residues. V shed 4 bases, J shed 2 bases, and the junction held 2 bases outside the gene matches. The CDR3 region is CASSAGQGAYEQYF. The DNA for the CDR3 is TGCGCCAGCAGCGCGGGACAGGGGGCCTACGAGCAGTACTTC.

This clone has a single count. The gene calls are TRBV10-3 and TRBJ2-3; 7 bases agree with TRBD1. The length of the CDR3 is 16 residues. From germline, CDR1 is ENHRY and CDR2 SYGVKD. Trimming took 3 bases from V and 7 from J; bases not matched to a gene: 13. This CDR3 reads CAISDTGAPTSHTQYF. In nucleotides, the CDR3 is TGTGCCATCAGTGATACAGGGGCCCCAACCTCCCATACGCAGTATTTT.